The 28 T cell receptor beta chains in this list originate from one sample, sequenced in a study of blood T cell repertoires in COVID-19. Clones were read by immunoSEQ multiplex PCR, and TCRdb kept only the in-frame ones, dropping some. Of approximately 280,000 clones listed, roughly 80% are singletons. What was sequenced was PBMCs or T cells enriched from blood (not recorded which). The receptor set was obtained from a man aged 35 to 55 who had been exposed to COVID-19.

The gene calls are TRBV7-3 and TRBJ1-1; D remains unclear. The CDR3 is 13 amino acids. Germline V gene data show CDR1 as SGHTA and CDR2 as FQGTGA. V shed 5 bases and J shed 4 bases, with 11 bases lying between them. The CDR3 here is CASSVTVGTEAFF. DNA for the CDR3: TGTGCCAGCAGCGTCACAGTGGGCACTGAAGCTTTCTTT.

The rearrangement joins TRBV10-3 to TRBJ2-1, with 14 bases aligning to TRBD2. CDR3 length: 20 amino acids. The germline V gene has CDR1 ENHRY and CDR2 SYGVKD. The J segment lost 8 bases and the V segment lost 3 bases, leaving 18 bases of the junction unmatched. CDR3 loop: CAISDFRRLAGGRGGDEQFF. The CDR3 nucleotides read TGTGCCATCAGTGACTTTCGCCGACTAGCGGGAGGGCGGGGCGGCGATGAGCAGTTCTTC.

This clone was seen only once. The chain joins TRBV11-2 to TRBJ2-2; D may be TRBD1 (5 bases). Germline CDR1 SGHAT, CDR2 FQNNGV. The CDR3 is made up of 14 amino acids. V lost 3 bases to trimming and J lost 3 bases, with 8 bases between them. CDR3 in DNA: TGTGCCAGCAGCTTTATAGGGGACACCGGGGAGCTGTTTTTT. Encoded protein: CASSFIGDTGELFF.

CDR3: CASSLVGVSRGANVLTF. The CDR3 coding sequence is TGTGCCAGCAGCTTAGTAGGGGTCTCGAGAGGGGCCAACGTCCTGACTTTC. The V gene is TRBV5-6, the J gene TRBJ2-6; weak D call: TRBD1 (5 bases). Per the germline V gene, CDR1 is SGHDT and CDR2 is YYEEEE. The germline V and J ends were trimmed by 2 bases and 4 bases, with 16 bases remaining between them. CDR3 length equals 17 residues.

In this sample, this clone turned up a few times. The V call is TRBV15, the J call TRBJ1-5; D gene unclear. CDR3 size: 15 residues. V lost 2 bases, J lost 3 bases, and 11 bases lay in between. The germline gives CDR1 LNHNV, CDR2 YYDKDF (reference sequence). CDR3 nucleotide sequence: TGTGCCACCAGCAGAATTGGGCAGAACAATCAGCCCCAGCATTTT. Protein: CATSRIGQNNQPQHF.

Here the CDR3 DNA reads TGTGCCAGCAGCCAAGCGGGACAGGGAAGGTCGAGCGAAGCTTTCTTT. Its protein is CASSQAGQGRSSEAFF. This chain links TRBV3-1 (or the pseudogene TRBV3-2) with TRBJ1-1; 9 bases align to TRBD1. The CDR3 contains 16 residues. Germline V gene data show CDR1 as LGHDT and CDR2 as YNNKEL (reference sequence). Germline trimming cut 1 base from V and 8 bases from J; bases unmatched to any gene: 11.

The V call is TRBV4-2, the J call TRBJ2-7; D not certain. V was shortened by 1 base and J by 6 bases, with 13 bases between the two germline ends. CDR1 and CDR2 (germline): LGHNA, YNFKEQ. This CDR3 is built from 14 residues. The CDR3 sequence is CASSQARLGGEQYF. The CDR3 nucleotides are TGTGCCAGCAGCCAAGCGCGGCTTGGCGGCGAGCAGTACTTC.

DNA of the CDR3: TGTGCCAGCAGCCCGAGGACTAGCGAAAGAAATGAGCAGTTCTTC. Encoded protein: CASSPRTSERNEQFF. The rearrangement joins TRBV4-2 to TRBJ2-1, with 9 bases fitting TRBD2. The length of the CDR3 is 15 residues. CDR1 and CDR2 (germline): LGHNA, YNFKEQ. Trimming at V came to 4 bases and at J to 7 bases, leaving 8 bases not matched to a gene.

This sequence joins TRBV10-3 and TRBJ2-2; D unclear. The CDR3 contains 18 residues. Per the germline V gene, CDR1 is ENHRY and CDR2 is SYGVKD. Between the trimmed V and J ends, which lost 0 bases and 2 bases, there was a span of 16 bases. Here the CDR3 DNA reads TGTGCCATCAGTGAGTCATCAGGCCGATCAAAAAACACCGGGGAGCTGTTTTTT. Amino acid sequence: CAISESSGRSKNTGELFF.

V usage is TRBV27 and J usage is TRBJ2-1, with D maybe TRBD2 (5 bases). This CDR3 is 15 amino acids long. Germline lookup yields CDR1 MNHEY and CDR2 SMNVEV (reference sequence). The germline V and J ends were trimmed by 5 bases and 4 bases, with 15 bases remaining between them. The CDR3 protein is CASSQLVSKYNEQFF. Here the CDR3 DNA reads TGTGCCAGCAGTCAACTAGTCTCTAAATACAATGAGCAGTTCTTC.

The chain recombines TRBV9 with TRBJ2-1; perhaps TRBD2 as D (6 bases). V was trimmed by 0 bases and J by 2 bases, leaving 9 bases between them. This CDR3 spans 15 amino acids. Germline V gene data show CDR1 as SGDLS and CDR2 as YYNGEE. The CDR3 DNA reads TGTGCCAGCAGCGTAGGACTAGGCGCCTACAATGAGCAGTTCTTC. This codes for CASSVGLGAYNEQFF.

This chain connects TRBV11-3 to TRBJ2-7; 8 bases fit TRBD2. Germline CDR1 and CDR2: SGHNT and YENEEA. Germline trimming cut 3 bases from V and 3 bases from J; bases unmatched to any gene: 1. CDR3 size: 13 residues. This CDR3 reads CASSLTSDYEQYF. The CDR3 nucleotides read TGTGCCAGCAGCTTGACTAGCGACTACGAGCAGTACTTC.

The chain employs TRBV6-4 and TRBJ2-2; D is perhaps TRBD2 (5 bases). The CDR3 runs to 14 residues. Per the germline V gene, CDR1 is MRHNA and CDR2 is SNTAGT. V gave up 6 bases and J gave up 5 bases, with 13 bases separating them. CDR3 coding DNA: TGTGCCAGCAGACGGGAAGGGTTTACCGGGGAGCTGTTTTTT. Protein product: CASRREGFTGELFF.

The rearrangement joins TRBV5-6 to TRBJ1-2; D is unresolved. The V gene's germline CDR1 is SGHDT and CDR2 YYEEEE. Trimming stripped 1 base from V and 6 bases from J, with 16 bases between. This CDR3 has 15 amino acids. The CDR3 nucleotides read TGTGCCAGCAGCTTGAGTGAGGGCCGGTGGAATGGCTACACCTTC. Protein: CASSLSEGRWNGYTF.

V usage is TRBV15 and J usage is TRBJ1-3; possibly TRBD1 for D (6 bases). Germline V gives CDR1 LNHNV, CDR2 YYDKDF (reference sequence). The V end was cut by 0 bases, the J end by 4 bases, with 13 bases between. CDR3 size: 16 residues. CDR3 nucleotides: TGTGCCACCAGCAGAGATTCCAAAACAGGGGGAAACACCATATATTTT. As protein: CATSRDSKTGGNTIYF.

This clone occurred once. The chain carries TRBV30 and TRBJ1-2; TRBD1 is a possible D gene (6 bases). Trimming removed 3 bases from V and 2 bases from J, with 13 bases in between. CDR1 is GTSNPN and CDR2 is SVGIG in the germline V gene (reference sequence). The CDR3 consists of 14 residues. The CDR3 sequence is CAWRRPGQNYGYTF. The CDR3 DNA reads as TGTGCCTGGAGACGCCCCGGACAGAACTATGGCTACACCTTC.

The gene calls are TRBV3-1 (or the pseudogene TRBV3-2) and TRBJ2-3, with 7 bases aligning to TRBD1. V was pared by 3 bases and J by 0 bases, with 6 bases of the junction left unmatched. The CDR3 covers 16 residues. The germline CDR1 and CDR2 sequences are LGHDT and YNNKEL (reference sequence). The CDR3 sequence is CASSHTTGPSTDTQYF. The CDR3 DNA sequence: TGTGCCAGCAGCCACACGACAGGGCCTAGCACAGATACGCAGTATTTT.

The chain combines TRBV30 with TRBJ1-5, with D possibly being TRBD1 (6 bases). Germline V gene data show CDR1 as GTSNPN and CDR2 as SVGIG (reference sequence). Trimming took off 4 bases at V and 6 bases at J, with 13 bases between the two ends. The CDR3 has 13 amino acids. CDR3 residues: CAWTTGILQPQHF. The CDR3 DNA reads TGTGCCTGGACCACAGGGATTCTTCAGCCCCAGCATTTT. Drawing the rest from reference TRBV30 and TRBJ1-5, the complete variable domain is SQTIHQWPATLVQPVGSPLSLECTVEGTSNPNLYWYRQAAGRGLQLLFYSVGIGQISSEVPQNLSASRPQDRQFILSSKKLLLSDSGFYLCAWTTGILQPQHFGDGTRLSIL.

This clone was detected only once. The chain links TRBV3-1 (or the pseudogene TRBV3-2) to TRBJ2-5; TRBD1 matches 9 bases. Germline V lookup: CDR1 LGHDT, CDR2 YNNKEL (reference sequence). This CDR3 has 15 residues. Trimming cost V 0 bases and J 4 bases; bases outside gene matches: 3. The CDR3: CASSQDGTGRETQYF. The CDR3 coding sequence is TGTGCCAGCAGCCAAGATGGGACAGGGAGAGAGACCCAGTACTTC.

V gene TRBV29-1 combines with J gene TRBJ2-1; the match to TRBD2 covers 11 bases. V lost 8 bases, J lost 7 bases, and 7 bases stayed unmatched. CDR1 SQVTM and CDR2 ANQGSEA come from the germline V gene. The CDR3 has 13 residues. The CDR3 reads CSPILAGENEQFF. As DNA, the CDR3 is TGCAGCCCAATACTAGCGGGAGAGAATGAGCAGTTCTTC.

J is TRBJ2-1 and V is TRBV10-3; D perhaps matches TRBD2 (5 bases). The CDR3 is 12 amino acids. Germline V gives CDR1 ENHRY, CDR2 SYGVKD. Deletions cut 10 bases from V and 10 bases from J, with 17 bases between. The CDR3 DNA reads TGTGCCACCTCCGGGGTTGGAGAGGAGCAGTTCTTC. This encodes CATSGVGEEQFF.

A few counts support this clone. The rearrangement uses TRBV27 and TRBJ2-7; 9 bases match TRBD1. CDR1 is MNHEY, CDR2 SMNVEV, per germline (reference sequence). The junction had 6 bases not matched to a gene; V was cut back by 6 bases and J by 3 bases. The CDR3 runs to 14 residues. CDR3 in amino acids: CASSAGTGRYEQYF. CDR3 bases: TGTGCCAGCAGCGCCGGGACAGGGCGCTACGAGCAGTACTTC.

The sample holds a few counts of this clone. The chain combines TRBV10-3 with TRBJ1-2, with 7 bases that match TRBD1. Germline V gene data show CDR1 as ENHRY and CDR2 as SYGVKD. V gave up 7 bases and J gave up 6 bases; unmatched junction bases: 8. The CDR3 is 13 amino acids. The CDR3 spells CAIKFGTENGYTF. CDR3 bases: TGTGCCATCAAATTTGGGACAGAAAATGGCTACACCTTC.

The CDR3 coding sequence is TGTGCCAGCAAGCGGGAGAACTTAGATACGCAGTATTTT. Translation: CASKRENLDTQYF. This chain links TRBV5-4 with TRBJ2-3; 8 bases are shared with TRBD2. Germline V gives CDR1 SGHNT, CDR2 YYREEE (reference sequence). V trimming: 6 bases; J trimming: 5 bases; junction bases outside the gene matches: 5. The CDR3 length is 13 residues.

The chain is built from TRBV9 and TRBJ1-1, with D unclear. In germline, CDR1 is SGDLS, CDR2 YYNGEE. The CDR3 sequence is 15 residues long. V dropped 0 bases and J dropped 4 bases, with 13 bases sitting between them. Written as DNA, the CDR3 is TGTGCCAGCAGCGTAGACGATTTAGGGAGCACTGAAGCTTTCTTT. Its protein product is CASSVDDLGSTEAFF.

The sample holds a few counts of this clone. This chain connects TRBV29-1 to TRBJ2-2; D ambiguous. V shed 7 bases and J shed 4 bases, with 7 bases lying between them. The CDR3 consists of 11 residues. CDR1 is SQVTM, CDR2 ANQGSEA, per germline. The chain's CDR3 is CSADRTGELFF. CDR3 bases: TGCAGCGCTGACCGCACCGGGGAGCTGTTTTTT.

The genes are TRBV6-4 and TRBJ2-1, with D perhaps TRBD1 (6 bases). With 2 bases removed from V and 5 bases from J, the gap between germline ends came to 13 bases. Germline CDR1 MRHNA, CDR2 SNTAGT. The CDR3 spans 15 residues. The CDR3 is CASSDQGTRNNEQFF. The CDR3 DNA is TGTGCCAGCAGTGACCAGGGGACCCGAAACAATGAGCAGTTCTTC.

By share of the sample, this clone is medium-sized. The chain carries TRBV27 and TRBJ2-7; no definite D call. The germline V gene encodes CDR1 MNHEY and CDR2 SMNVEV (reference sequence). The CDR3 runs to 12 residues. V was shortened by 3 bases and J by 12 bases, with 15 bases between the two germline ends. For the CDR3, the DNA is TGTGCCAGCAGTTTCCTCAATGAGGCCCCGTACTTC. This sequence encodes CASSFLNEAPYF.